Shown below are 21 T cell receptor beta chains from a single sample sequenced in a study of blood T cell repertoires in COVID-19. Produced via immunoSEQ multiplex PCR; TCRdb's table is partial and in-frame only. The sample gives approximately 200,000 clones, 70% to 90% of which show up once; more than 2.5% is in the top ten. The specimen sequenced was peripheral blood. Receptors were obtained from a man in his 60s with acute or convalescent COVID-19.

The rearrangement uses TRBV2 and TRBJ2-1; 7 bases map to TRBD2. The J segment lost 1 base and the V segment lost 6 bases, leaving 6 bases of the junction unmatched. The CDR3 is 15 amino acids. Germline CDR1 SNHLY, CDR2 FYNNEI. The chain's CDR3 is CASSGSGASYNEQFF. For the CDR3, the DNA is TGTGCCAGCAGCGGGAGCGGGGCATCCTACAATGAGCAGTTCTTC.

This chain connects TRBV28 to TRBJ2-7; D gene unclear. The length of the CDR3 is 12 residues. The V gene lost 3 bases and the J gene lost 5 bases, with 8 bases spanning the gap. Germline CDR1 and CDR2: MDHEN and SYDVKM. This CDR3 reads CASSFRGNEQYF. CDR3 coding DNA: TGTGCCAGCAGTTTCAGAGGAAACGAGCAGTACTTC.

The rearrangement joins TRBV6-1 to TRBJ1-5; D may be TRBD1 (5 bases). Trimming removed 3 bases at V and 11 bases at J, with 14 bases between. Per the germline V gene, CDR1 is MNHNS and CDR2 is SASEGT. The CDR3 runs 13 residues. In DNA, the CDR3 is TGTGCCAGCAGTGATCGGGCCCCAGGGTCCCAGCATTTT. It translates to CASSDRAPGSQHF.

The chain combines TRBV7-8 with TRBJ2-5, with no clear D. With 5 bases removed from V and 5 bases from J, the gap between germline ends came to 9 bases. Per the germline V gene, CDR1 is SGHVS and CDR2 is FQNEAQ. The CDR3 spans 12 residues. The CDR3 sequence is CASSLTRETQYF. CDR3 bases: TGTGCCAGCAGCCTAACTCGGGAGACCCAGTACTTC.

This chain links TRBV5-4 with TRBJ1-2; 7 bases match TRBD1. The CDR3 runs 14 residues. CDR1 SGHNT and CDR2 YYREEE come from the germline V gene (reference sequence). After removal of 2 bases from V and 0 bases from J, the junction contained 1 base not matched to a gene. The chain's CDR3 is CASSLQGSNYGYTF. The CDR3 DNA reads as TGTGCCAGCAGCTTACAGGGGTCTAACTATGGCTACACCTTC.

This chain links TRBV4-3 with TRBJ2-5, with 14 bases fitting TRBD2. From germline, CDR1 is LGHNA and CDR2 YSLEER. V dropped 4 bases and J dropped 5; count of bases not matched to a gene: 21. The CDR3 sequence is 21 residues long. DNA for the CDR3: TGCGCCAGCAGCCGGATGCTATCTAGGACTAGCGGGAGGCCGGGGGGGGAGACCCAGTACTTC. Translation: CASSRMLSRTSGRPGGETQYF.

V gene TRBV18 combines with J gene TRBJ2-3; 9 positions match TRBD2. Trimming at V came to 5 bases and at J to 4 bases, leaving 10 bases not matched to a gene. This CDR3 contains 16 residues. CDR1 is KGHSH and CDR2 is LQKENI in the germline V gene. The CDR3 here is CASSEFQREAADTQYF. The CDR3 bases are TGTGCCAGCTCAGAGTTCCAGCGGGAGGCGGCAGATACGCAGTATTTT.

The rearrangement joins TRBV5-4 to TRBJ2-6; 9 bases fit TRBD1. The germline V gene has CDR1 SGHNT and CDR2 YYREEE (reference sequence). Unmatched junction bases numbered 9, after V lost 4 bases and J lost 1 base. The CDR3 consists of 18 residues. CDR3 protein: CASSLLTGGPSGANVLTF. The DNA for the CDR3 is TGTGCCAGCAGCCTGCTCACAGGGGGCCCTTCTGGGGCCAACGTCCTGACTTTC.

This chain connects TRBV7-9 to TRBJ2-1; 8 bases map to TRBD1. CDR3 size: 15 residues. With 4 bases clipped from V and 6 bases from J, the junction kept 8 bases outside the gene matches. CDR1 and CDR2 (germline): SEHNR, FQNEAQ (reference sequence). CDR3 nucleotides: TGTGCCAGCAGCTCCCCGGGACAGGTTTTCAATGAGCAGTTCTTC. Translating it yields CASSSPGQVFNEQFF. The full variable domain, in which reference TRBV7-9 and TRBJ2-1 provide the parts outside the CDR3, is DTGVSQNPRHKITKRGQNVTFRCDPISEHNRLYWYRQTLGQGPEFLTYFQNEAQLEKSRLLSDRFSAERPKGSFSTLEIQRTEQGDSAMYLCASSSPGQVFNEQFFGPGTRLTVL.

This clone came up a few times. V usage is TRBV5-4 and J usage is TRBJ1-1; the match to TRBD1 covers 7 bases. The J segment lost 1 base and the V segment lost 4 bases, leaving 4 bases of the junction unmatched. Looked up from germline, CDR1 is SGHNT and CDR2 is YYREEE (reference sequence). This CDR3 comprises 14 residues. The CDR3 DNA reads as TGTGCCAGCAGCCCCCGGGACAGGAACACTGAAGCTTTCTTT. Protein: CASSPRDRNTEAFF.

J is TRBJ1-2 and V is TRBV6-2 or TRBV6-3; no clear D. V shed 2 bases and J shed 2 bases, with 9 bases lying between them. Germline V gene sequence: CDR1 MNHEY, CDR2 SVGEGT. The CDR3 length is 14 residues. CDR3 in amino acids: CASSYSIRNYGYTF. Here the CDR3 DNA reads TGTGCCAGCAGTTACAGTATCCGGAACTATGGCTACACCTTC.

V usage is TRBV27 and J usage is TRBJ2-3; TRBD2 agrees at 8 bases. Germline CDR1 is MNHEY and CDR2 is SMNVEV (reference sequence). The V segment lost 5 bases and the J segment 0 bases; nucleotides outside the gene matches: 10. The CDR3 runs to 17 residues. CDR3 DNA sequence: TGTGCCAGCAGTACGAGACCACTAGCGGTGAGCACAGATACGCAGTATTTT. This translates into CASSTRPLAVSTDTQYF.

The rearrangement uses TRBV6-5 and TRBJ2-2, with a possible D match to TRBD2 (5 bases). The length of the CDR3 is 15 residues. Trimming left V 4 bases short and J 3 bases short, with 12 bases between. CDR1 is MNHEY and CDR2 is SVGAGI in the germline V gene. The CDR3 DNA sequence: TGTGCCAGCAGTTTGGGGAGCCAGTACACCGGGGAGCTGTTTTTT. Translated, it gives CASSLGSQYTGELFF.

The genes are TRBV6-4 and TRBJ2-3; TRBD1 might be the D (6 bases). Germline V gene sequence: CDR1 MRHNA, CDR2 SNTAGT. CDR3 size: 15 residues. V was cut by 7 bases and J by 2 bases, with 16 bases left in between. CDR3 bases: TGTGCCAGCATCCCCGGGACACGGAACACAGATACGCAGTATTTT. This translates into CASIPGTRNTDTQYF.

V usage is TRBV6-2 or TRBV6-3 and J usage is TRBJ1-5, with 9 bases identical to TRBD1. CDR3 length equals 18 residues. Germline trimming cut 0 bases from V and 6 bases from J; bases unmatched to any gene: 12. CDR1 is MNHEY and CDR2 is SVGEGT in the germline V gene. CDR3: CASSYSRTGDFGVQPQHF. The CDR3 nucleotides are TGTGCCAGCAGTTACTCCCGGACAGGGGATTTTGGGGTTCAGCCCCAGCATTTT.

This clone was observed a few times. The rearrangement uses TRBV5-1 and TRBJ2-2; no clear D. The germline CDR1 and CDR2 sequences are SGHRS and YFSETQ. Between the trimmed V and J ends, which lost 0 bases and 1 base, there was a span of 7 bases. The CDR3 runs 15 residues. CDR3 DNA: TGCGCCAGCAGCTTGGCCCCGAGGAACACCGGGGAGCTGTTTTTT. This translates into CASSLAPRNTGELFF.

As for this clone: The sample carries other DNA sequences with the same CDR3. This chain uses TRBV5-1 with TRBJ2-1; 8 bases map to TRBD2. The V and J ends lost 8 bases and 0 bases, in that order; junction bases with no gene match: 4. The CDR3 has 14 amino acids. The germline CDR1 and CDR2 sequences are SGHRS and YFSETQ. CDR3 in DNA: TGCGCCAGTACTAGCGGAAGCTCCTACAATGAGCAGTTCTTC. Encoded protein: CASTSGSSYNEQFF.

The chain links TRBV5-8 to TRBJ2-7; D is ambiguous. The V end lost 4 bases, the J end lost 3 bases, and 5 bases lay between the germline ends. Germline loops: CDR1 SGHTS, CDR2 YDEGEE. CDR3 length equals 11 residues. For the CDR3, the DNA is TGTGCCAGCAGCGCGTACTACGAGCAGTACTTC. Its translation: CASSAYYEQYF.

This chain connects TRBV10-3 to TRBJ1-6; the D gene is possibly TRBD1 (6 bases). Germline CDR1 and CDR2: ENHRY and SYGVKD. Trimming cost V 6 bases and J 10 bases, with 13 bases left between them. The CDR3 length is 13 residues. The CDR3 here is CAIRGGGGSPLHF. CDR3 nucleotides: TGTGCCATCAGGGGGGGAGGGGGATCACCCCTCCACTTT.

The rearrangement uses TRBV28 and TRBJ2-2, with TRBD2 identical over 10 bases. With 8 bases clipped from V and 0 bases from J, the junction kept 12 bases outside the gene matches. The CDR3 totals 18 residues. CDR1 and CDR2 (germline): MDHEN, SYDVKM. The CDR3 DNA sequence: TGTGCCAGCGGTCCGCCTCTAGCGGGAGATACGAACACCGGGGAGCTGTTTTTT. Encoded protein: CASGPPLAGDTNTGELFF.

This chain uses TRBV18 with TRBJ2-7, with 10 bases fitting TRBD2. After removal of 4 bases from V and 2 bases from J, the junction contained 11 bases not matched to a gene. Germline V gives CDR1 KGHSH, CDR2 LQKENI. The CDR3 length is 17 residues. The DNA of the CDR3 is TGTGCCAGCTCACGGACCGGGACTAGCGTCCTGGCCTACGAGCAGTACTTC. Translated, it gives CASSRTGTSVLAYEQYF.